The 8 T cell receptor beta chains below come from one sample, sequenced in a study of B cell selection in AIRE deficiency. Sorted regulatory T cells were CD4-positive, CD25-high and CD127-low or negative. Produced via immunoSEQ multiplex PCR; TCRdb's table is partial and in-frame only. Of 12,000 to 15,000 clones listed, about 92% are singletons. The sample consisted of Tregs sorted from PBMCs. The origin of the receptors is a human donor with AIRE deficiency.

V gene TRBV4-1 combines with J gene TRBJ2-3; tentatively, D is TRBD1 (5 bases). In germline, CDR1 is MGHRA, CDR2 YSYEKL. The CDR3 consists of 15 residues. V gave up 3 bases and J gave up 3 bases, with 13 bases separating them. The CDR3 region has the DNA TGCGCCAGCAGCCATGAAGGGGTGAGGACAGATACGCAGTATTTT. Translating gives CASSHEGVRTDTQYF.

In nucleotides, the CDR3 is TGTGCCAGTAGCTCGTCCGTTACAGGGGGCCTTGGCTACACCTTC. This gives the protein CASSSSVTGGLGYTF. The J gene is TRBJ1-2, the V gene TRBV19, with 9 bases identical to TRBD1. This CDR3 spans 15 amino acids. Germline V gene sequence: CDR1 LNHDA, CDR2 SQIVND (reference sequence). V trimming: 6 bases; J trimming: 7 bases; junction bases outside the gene matches: 12.

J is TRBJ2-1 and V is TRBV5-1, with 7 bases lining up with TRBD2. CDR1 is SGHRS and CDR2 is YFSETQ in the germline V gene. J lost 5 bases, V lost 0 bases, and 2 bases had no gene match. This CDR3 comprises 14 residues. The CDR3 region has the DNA TGCGCCAGCAGCTTGGACGGGACTAACAATGAGCAGTTCTTC. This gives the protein CASSLDGTNNEQFF.

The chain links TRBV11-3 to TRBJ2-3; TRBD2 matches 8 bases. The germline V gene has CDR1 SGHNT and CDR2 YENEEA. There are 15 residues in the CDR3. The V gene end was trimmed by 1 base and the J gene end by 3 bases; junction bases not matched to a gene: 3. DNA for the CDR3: TGTGCCAGCAGCTTAGCGGGAGGGCCTACAGATACGCAGTATTTT. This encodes CASSLAGGPTDTQYF.

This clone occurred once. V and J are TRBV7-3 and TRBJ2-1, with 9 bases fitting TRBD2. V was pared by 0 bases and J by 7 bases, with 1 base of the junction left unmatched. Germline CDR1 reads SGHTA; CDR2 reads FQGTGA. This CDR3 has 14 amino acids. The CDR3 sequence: CASSLTSGRNEQFF. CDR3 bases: TGTGCCAGCAGCTTAACTAGCGGGAGAAATGAGCAGTTCTTC.

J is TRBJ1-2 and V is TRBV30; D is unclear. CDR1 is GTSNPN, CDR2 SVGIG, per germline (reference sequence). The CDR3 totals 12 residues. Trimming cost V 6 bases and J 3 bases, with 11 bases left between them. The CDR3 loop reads CACVSGYYGYTF. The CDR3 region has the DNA TGTGCCTGTGTCAGCGGATACTATGGCTACACCTTC.

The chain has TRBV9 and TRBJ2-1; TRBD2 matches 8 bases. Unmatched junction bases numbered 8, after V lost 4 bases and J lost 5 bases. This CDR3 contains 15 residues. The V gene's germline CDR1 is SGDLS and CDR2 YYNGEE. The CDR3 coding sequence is TGTGCCAGCAGCCCCCACAGCGGGAGAAACAATGAGCAGTTCTTC. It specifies CASSPHSGRNNEQFF.

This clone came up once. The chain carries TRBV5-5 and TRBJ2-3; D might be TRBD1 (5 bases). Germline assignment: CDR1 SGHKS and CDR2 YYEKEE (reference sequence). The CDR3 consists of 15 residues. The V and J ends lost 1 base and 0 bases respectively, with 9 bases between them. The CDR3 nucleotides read TGTGCCAGCAGCTTGCTGGGGCCTAGCACAGATACGCAGTATTTT. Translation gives CASSLLGPSTDTQYF.